Given below is one TCR beta chain in context. This sample is part of a study of blood T cell repertoires in COVID-19. The length of the CDR3 is 15 residues. The junction had 8 bases not matched to a gene; V was cut back by 4 bases and J by 4 bases. Germline CDR1 KGHSH, CDR2 LQKENI. Study processing details: The authors estimated nucleated cell counts from reference gene primer amplification. Assay used: immunoSEQ multiplex PCR; TCRdb lists only in-frame clones, some missing. V, J and clone size were drawn from that table, and D and trimming were deduced from the DNA. The data contain around 150,000 clones, 75% to 85% of them singletons.

This receptor was taken from a woman aged 50 to 60 in a cohort sampled during active or convalescent COVID-19. Sequencing was performed on peripheral blood. The rearrangement uses TRBV18 and TRBJ1-1; TRBD1 matches 8 bases. The CDR3 loop is CASSRKTGVITEAFF. The CDR3 DNA reads TGTGCCAGCTCACGAAAGACAGGGGTGATCACTGAAGCTTTCTTT.